This T cell receptor beta chain was recovered during a study of cytomegalovirus exposure and HLA in healthy donors. General study results and limits: TCR beta sequences numbering fewer than 20,000 were associated with HLA alleles at 0.05 false discovery rate in a later analysis. It was assumed in the presence/absence analyses that sequencing depth was roughly uniform across donors.

J lost 3 bases, V lost 4 bases, and 3 bases had no gene match. Germline V CDR1 and CDR2: SNHLY, FYNNEI. The CDR3 runs 15 residues. To note about this clone: Its cognate antigen is unknown.

The PCR contained 60 Vbeta and 13 Jbeta primers. Using immunoSEQ multiplex PCR, the repertoire was profiled, and TCRdb retains in-frame clones only, with some absent. The profile covers fewer than 150,000 clones, with around three quarters appearing a single time and around 2.7% taken by the ten largest. The source of this sequence is a woman in her thirties or forties in good health and CMV-seropositive. Material for sequencing was PBMCs. V gene TRBV2 combines with J gene TRBJ2-1; 10 positions match TRBD2. CDR3 coding DNA: TGTGCCAGCAGTGTAGCGGGGGGAAGCTACAATGAGCAGTTCTTC. This encodes CASSVAGGSYNEQFF.